This T cell receptor (beta chain) was captured in a study of T cell responses to AZD1222 COVID-19 vaccine. Background on the study: Second-dose groups at about 4 or about 12 weeks were pooled. Whole-study findings and limits: Repertoires were obtained solely post-peak T cell response. Dominant CD4 TCR responses targeted spike regions 160-218 and 743-854.

The CDR3 runs 15 residues. V gave up 3 bases and J gave up 3 bases; unmatched junction bases: 6. CDR1 and CDR2 (germline): LNHDA, SQIVND (reference sequence). The count of this clone is one. What it binds is unknown. Method: immunoSEQ multiplex PCR; TCRdb's copy keeps in-frame clones and lacks some. There are 100,000 or so clones in the sample; more than 70% occur only once, and about 9.1% lies in the top ten. This clonotype was sampled from an adult in good health. V and J are TRBV19 and TRBJ2-3; 7 nucleotides agree with TRBD2. Sequencing was performed on peripheral blood, taken on day 0 of AZD1222 vaccination. This CDR3 reads CASSMGGSWTDTQYF. The CDR3 DNA sequence: TGTGCCAGTAGTATGGGGGGGAGCTGGACAGATACGCAGTATTTT.